One sample yielded the 21 T cell receptor beta chains listed below, sequenced in a study of T cell responses to AZD1222 COVID-19 vaccine. Repertoires were generated with immunoSEQ multiplex PCR, while TCRdb's copy carries only in-frame clones and drops some. The data contain 90,000 to 100,000 clones, around 88% of them singletons. The sample was peripheral blood, taken on day 0 of AZD1222 vaccination. Receptors were obtained from an adult in good health.

V is TRBV3-1 (or the pseudogene TRBV3-2) and J is TRBJ2-3; perhaps TRBD2 as D (6 bases). Between the trimmed V and J ends, which lost 1 base and 6 bases, there was a span of 8 bases. This CDR3 has 13 amino acids. Germline CDR1 reads LGHDT; CDR2 reads YNNKEL (reference sequence). CDR3 region: CASSQAGVDTQYF. CDR3 nucleotide sequence: TGTGCCAGCAGCCAAGCGGGGGTTGATACGCAGTATTTT.

The chain carries TRBV2 and TRBJ1-2; 9 nucleotides match TRBD1. Germline-derived CDR1 and CDR2 are SNHLY and FYNNEI. The CDR3 has 14 residues. Trimming removed 5 bases from V and 7 bases from J; junction bases left unmatched: 8. The CDR3 DNA sequence: TGTGCCAGCAGTATGGGACAGGGAGTTGGTGGCTACACCTTC. It encodes CASSMGQGVGGYTF.

This rearrangement joins TRBV5-4 to TRBJ1-1, with D perhaps TRBD1 (5 bases). CDR1 SGHNT and CDR2 YYREEE come from the germline V gene (reference sequence). The length of the CDR3 is 13 residues. Deletions cut 2 bases from V and 4 bases from J, with 9 bases between. In DNA form, the CDR3 reads TGTGCCAGCAGCTTTTCGGGGGGCACTGAAGCTTTCTTT. Translated, it gives CASSFSGGTEAFF.

This clone was recorded once. This chain joins TRBV18 and TRBJ2-2; D uncertain. The germline V gene encodes CDR1 KGHSH and CDR2 LQKENI. V lost 3 bases, J lost 0 bases, and 8 bases lay in between. The CDR3 has 15 amino acids. CDR3 DNA sequence: TGTGCCAGCTCACCCGCATTCGCGAACACCGGGGAGCTGTTTTTT. It encodes CASSPAFANTGELFF.

J is TRBJ2-5 and V is TRBV3-1 (or the pseudogene TRBV3-2), with a possible D match to TRBD2 (5 bases). CDR3 length: 14 residues. CDR1 LGHDT and CDR2 YNNKEL come from the germline V gene (reference sequence). The germline V and J ends were trimmed by 5 bases and 8 bases, with 18 bases remaining between them. CDR3 sequence: CASSSMALGSTQYF. The CDR3 region has the DNA TGTGCCAGCAGCAGCATGGCTTTGGGGAGCACCCAGTACTTC.

J is TRBJ2-7 and V is TRBV19, with TRBD1 as a possible D gene (5 bases). From germline, CDR1 is LNHDA and CDR2 SQIVND (reference sequence). The CDR3 has 14 amino acids. V gave up 4 bases and J gave up 0 bases, with 10 bases separating them. CDR3 in amino acids: CASSKGMSSYEQYF. DNA of the CDR3: TGTGCCAGTAGTAAGGGGATGAGCTCCTACGAGCAGTACTTC.

This chain uses TRBV28 with TRBJ2-7; TRBD1 matches 8 bases. CDR3 length: 14 amino acids. The germline gives CDR1 MDHEN, CDR2 SYDVKM. V lost 6 bases, J lost 3 bases, and 7 bases stayed unmatched. CDR3 sequence (DNA): TGTGCCAGCAGAGGACAGGGTGGGGTCTACGAGCAGTACTTC. It encodes CASRGQGGVYEQYF.

With regard to this clone: Different DNA sequences within this sample yield the same CDR3. This rearrangement joins TRBV5-1 to TRBJ2-2; 8 bases are a match to TRBD2. CDR1 and CDR2 from the germline V gene are SGHRS and YFSETQ. J was trimmed by 0 bases and V by 2 bases; bases with no gene match: 0. The CDR3 has 15 amino acids. CDR3 sequence (DNA): TGCGCCAGCAGCTTTAGCGGGACGAACACCGGGGAGCTGTTTTTT. This translates into CASSFSGTNTGELFF.

The chain has TRBV5-6 and TRBJ1-1, with unresolved D. The germline V and J ends were trimmed by 0 bases and 0 bases, with 15 bases remaining between them. The CDR3 has 17 amino acids. Per the germline V gene, CDR1 is SGHDT and CDR2 is YYEEEE. CDR3 region: CASSLVGGPLMNTEAFF. As DNA, the CDR3 is TGTGCCAGCAGCTTGGTGGGCGGTCCCCTAATGAACACTGAAGCTTTCTTT.

The CDR3 sequence: CASRPGTGGGSPLHF. The CDR3 nucleotides read TGTGCCAGCAGACCTGGGACAGGGGGCGGTTCACCCCTCCACTTT. The V gene is TRBV28, the J gene TRBJ1-6; 12 bases are shared with TRBD1. The J segment lost 9 bases and the V segment lost 6 bases, leaving 6 bases of the junction unmatched. The germline CDR1 and CDR2 sequences are MDHEN and SYDVKM. The CDR3 consists of 15 residues.

J is TRBJ2-2 and V is TRBV9, with 12 bases lining up with TRBD2. CDR1 is SGDLS and CDR2 is YYNGEE in the germline V gene. The J segment lost 6 bases and the V segment lost 7 bases, leaving 7 bases of the junction unmatched. The CDR3 runs to 15 residues. Here the CDR3 DNA reads TGTGCCAGCGGACGGACTAGCGGGAATGCCGGGGAGCTGTTTTTT. Translated, it gives CASGRTSGNAGELFF.

The chain links TRBV27 to TRBJ1-5, with D unresolved. From germline, CDR1 is MNHEY and CDR2 SMNVEV (reference sequence). This CDR3 has 14 amino acids. The V end was cut by 8 bases, the J end by 6 bases, with 17 bases between. In DNA, the CDR3 is TGTGCCAGCGGGGAAATCGGGAAGGGTCAGCCCCAGCATTTT. Its protein product is CASGEIGKGQPQHF.

This chain connects TRBV12-3 or TRBV12-4 to TRBJ1-2; D is possibly TRBD1 (5 bases). CDR3 length equals 13 residues. Trimming cost V 4 bases and J 4 bases, with 10 bases left between them. CDR3: CASSSGAGYGYTF. The CDR3 region has the DNA TGTGCCAGCAGTTCCGGGGCTGGCTATGGCTACACCTTC.

The chain couples TRBV3-1 (or the pseudogene TRBV3-2) to TRBJ2-7; TRBD2 aligns across 13 bases. In germline, CDR1 is LGHDT, CDR2 YNNKEL (reference sequence). Trimming at V came to 4 bases and at J to 7 bases, leaving 7 bases not matched to a gene. CDR3 size: 15 residues. CDR3 in amino acids: CASSRGLAGEPEQYF. The CDR3 bases are TGTGCCAGCAGCCGTGGACTAGCGGGAGAACCGGAGCAGTACTTC.

CDR3 amino acids: CASSPILPDRAQPQHF. The CDR3 DNA reads TGTGCCAGCAGTCCCATTTTACCTGACAGGGCTCAGCCCCAGCATTTT. The chain links TRBV6-2 or TRBV6-3 to TRBJ1-5; 7 nucleotides match TRBD1. The V gene end was trimmed by 5 bases and the J gene end by 6 bases; junction bases not matched to a gene: 13. The CDR3 length is 16 residues. CDR1 and CDR2 (germline): MNHEY, SVGEGT.

This chain links TRBV24-1 with TRBJ1-2; the match to TRBD1 covers 8 bases. V gave up 7 bases and J gave up 8 bases; unmatched junction bases: 8. The CDR3 length is 13 residues. CDR1 KGHDR and CDR2 SFDVKD come from the germline V gene. The CDR3, as DNA: TGTGCCACCAGACCGGACAGGGCAGGGGGCTACACCTTC. Translating gives CATRPDRAGGYTF.

This sequence joins TRBV21-1 and TRBJ1-3. TRBV21-1 constitutes a pseudogene. The CDR3 loop spans 19 amino acids. The CDR3 loop is CASSKGRPGPCISGNTIYF. The CDR3 nucleotides read TGTGCCAGCAGCAAAGGCCGACCGGGACCCTGTATCTCTGGAAACACCATATATTTT.

The rearrangement joins TRBV29-1 to TRBJ2-1; 9 bases map to TRBD2. This CDR3 region has 15 residues. Unmatched junction bases numbered 3, after V lost 1 base and J lost 2 bases. Germline V CDR1 and CDR2: SQVTM, ANQGSEA. The CDR3 is CSVEGIAGAYNEQFF. The CDR3 DNA follows: TGCAGCGTTGAAGGGATAGCGGGGGCCTACAATGAGCAGTTCTTC.

The chain combines TRBV7-3 with TRBJ2-5, with a weak D call TRBD1 (8 bases). The CDR3 covers 15 residues. V lost 3 bases, J lost 4 bases, and 15 bases lay in between. The germline gives CDR1 SGHTA, CDR2 FQGTGA. CDR3: CASSFQQGEGETQYF. In DNA form, the CDR3 reads TGTGCCAGCAGCTTCCAACAGGGGGAGGGAGAGACCCAGTACTTC.

The J gene is TRBJ2-5, the V gene TRBV7-2, with D hard to call. CDR1 SGHTA and CDR2 FQGNSA come from the germline V gene. V lost 1 base to trimming and J lost 3 bases, with 6 bases between them. CDR3 length: 13 residues. Here the CDR3 reads CASSLGHEETQYF. The CDR3 DNA sequence: TGTGCCAGCAGCTTAGGACACGAAGAGACCCAGTACTTC.

The chain employs TRBV20-1 and TRBJ2-5; D unclear. The ends were cut back, 3 bases at V and 5 bases at J, with 7 bases in the middle. Germline V gene sequence: CDR1 DFQATT, CDR2 SNEGSKA (reference sequence). This CDR3 spans 11 amino acids. The CDR3 reads CSASGSETQYF. In DNA, the CDR3 is TGCAGTGCTAGTGGCAGCGAGACCCAGTACTTC.